This T cell receptor beta chain was recorded in a study of Graves' ophthalmopathy and Graves' hyperthyroidism. Overall study context: Before any treatment was given, at initial diagnosis, peripheral blood was collected.

V was pared by 2 bases and J by 3 bases, with 3 bases of the junction left unmatched. Germline V gene data show CDR1 as KGHSH and CDR2 as LQKENI. The CDR3 runs 14 residues. TCR beta CDR3 regions were amplified from RNA transcripts. The authors performed first-round RT-PCR with HTBI primers and then a second-round multiplex PCR. TCRdb re-called the multiplex PCR reads with MiXCR, one entry per CDR3 protein. The repertoire includes more than 300,000 distinct CDR3 sequences, roughly 15% of them detected once, and approximately 2.4% sits in the top ten. No donor had other autoimmune disease, uncontrolled infection, pregnancy or lactation. This clonotype has a count of ten or more. Its antigen is currently unknown. Study results and caveats: Most clonotypes expanded in thyroid above 0.001 frequency were present in blood too. Using 13 signatures, a model distinguished ophthalmopathy from stable hyperthyroidism, reaching around 86% sensitivity and 70% to 83% specificity.

The sample consisted of peripheral blood. The rearrangement links TRBV18 to TRBJ2-7; TRBD1 matches 8 bases. The sequence was collected from an adult woman with stable Graves' hyperthyroidism. Here the CDR3 reads CASSPGDRIYEQYF. The CDR3 coding sequence is TGTGCCAGCTCACCAGGGGACAGGATCTACGAGCAGTACTTC.